These T cell receptor beta chains were read from a single sample in a study of T cell responses to AZD1222 COVID-19 vaccine. Produced via immunoSEQ multiplex PCR; TCRdb's table is partial and in-frame only. Found here are roughly 120,000 clones, around 84% of them singletons; the top ten hold 9.5% to 15%. The sample here was peripheral blood, taken on day 0 of AZD1222 vaccination. The origin of the receptors is an adult in good health. Each CDR3 is given with its conserved first and last residue. A D gene is named only where the DNA matches it firmly. The size field is filled for only some rows; it gives once, few, many or a size class.

clone_size j_call d_call v_call cdr3_aa cdr3_nt
once TRBJ2-2 . TRBV5-8 CASSHPAWTGTGELFF TGTGCCAGCAGCCATCCGGCATGGACGGGCACCGGGGAGCTGTTTTTT
. TRBJ2-5 TRBD2 TRBV27 CASRRLAGTRETQYF TGTGCCAGCAGAAGACTAGCGGGTACCAGAGAGACCCAGTACTTC
. TRBJ2-3 . TRBV6-1 CASSDFLSAPADTQYF TGTGCCAGCAGTGATTTTCTTAGCGCCCCAGCAGATACGCAGTATTTT
. TRBJ2-7 . TRBV4-3 CASSQAINAREQYF TGCGCCAGCAGCCAAGCTATAAACGCTCGGGAGCAGTACTTC
. TRBJ1-5 . TRBV5-6 CASSSDPRVYQPQHF TGTGCCAGCAGCTCGGACCCCAGGGTATACCAGCCCCAGCATTTT
. TRBJ1-3 . TRBV19 CASSSEDGNTIYF TGTGCCAGTAGTTCTGAGGATGGAAACACCATATATTTT
. TRBJ1-5 . TRBV27 CASSLGGGISNQPQHF TGTGCCAGCAGTTTGGGGGGAGGAATAAGCAATCAGCCCCAGCATTTT
. TRBJ1-5 . TRBV10-3 CAISEGGQYSNQPQHF TGTGCCATCAGTGAAGGTGGCCAATATAGCAATCAGCCCCAGCATTTT
. TRBJ2-7 TRBD1 TRBV5-1 CASSLQGATYEQYF TGCGCCAGCAGCTTGCAGGGGGCAACCTACGAGCAGTACTTC
. TRBJ2-3 . TRBV9 CASSPGEGVVTDTQYF TGTGCCAGCAGCCCGGGGGAGGGGGTGGTCACAGATACGCAGTATTTT
once TRBJ2-1 TRBD2 TRBV13 CASSLSVQRGEGVF TGTGCCAGCAGCTTAAGTGTCCAGCGGGGGGAAGGGGTCTTC
. TRBJ2-5 . TRBV5-1 CASSLESSGEQETQYF TGCGCCAGCAGCTTGGAATCTTCGGGAGAACAAGAGACCCAGTACTTC
. TRBJ1-2 TRBD1 TRBV6-5 CASSSSTGGNYGYTF TGTGCCAGCAGTTCTTCCACAGGGGGCAACTATGGCTACACCTTC
. TRBJ1-3 . TRBV5-1 CASVFGGFSGNTIYF TGCGCCAGCGTCTTTGGGGGATTCTCTGGAAACACCATATATTTT
once TRBJ2-3 TRBD1 TRBV19 CASTPDRGTDTQYF TGTGCCAGTACCCCCGACAGGGGGACAGATACGCAGTATTTT
few TRBJ1-1 . TRBV5-8 CASSLGGGLDTEAFF TGTGCCAGCAGCTTGGGTGGAGGGTTGGACACTGAAGCTTTCTTT
. TRBJ2-3 . TRBV14 CASRVGGSSTDTQYF TGTGCCAGCAGGGTAGGAGGGAGCAGCACAGATACGCAGTATTTT
. TRBJ2-1 TRBD2 TRBV7-9 CASSLRLAGFHEQFF TGTGCCAGCAGCTTACGACTAGCGGGATTTCATGAGCAGTTCTTC
. TRBJ2-7 . TRBV7-2 CASSLARGRGSEQYF TGTGCCAGCAGCTTAGCCCGGGGAAGGGGGTCCGAGCAGTACTTC
. TRBJ1-1 TRBD1 TRBV2 CASAGQGGTEAFF TGTGCCAGCGCGGGACAGGGGGGGACTGAAGCTTTCTTT
. TRBJ1-2 TRBD1 TRBV10-3 CAISDSGTDLYGYTF TGTGCCATCAGCGACTCCGGGACAGACCTCTATGGCTACACCTTC
once TRBJ1-2 TRBD1 TRBV7-9 CASSLVPPTGGGGYTF TGTGCCAGCAGCTTAGTCCCCCCGACAGGGGGCGGTGGCTACACCTTC
. TRBJ1-3 . TRBV30 CAWSTRGNTIYF TGTGCCTGGAGTACCCGTGGAAACACCATATATTTT
. TRBJ1-2 . TRBV25-1 CASSAGRYYGYTF TGTGCCAGCAGTGCAGGACGCTACTATGGCTACACCTTC
. TRBJ2-7 . TRBV5-1 CASSLSISGTSFTYEQYF TGCGCCAGCAGCTTGTCCATCTCCGGGACCTCATTTACCTACGAGCAGTACTTC
few TRBJ2-1 TRBD2 TRBV7-2 CASSLAVGGTYNEQFF TGTGCCAGCAGCTTAGCCGTCGGGGGGACCTACAATGAGCAGTTCTTC